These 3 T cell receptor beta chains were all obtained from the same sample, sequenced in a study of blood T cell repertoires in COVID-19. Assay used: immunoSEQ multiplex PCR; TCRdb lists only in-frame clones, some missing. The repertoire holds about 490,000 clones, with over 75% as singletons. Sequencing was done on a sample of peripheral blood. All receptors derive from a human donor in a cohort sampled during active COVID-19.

CDR3 region: CASSEYGDTDSYGYTF. The CDR3 nucleotides are TGTGCCAGCAGTGAGTATGGGGACACCGACTCTTATGGCTACACCTTC. The chain recombines TRBV25-1 with TRBJ1-2; maybe TRBD1 (6 bases). Trimming shortened V by 3 bases and J by 5 bases, and 19 bases separated the two germline ends. Germline V CDR1 and CDR2: MGHDK, SYGVNS. The CDR3 is made up of 16 amino acids.

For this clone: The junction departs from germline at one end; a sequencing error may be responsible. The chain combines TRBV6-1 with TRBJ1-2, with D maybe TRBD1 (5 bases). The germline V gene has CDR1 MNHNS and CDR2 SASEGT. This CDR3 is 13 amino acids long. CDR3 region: CASSDRVPISFFF. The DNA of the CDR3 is TGTGCCAGCAGTGACAGGGTCCCCATATCCTTTTTTTTC.

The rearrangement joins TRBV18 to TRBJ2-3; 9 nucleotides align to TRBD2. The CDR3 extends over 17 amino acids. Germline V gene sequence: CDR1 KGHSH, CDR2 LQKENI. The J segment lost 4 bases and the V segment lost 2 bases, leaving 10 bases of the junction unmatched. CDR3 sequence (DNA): TGTGCCAGCTCACCAGAAGAGGCGGGAGGGCGGCCAGATACGCAGTATTTT. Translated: CASSPEEAGGRPDTQYF.